A single T cell receptor (beta chain) is shown here with its context. Libraries used 5'RACE template switching adding universal primer site and UMIs. TCRdb re-called the 5' RACE reads, yielding one record per CDR3 amino acid sequence without DNA. The table lists 150,000 to 170,000 distinct CDR3 sequences. The data were obtained in a study of T cells expressing NK-cell markers. Background on the study: The eight sequenced donors comprised seven who were HCMV-seropositive and one who was seronegative.

This CDR3 has 15 amino acids. Germline CDR1 is LNHDA and CDR2 is SQIVND (reference sequence). The chain employs TRBV19 and TRBJ2-7; TCRdb gives TRBD2 as the D gene, but with no DNA this cannot be confirmed. Sequenced sample: blood T cells: a sorted CD56 or NKG2C T cell subset, CD4+ or CD8+ T cells, or bulk PBMC T cells (not recorded which). The receptor was isolated from a woman aged 50 to 60 in good health. CDR3 region: CASSSPASGDYEQYF. The full variable domain, its missing parts supplied by reference TRBV19 and TRBJ2-7, is DGGITQSPKYLFRKEGQNVTLSCEQNLNHDAMYWYRQDPGQGLRLIYYSQIVNDFQKGDIAEGYSVSREKKESFPLTVTSAQKNPTAFYLCASSSPASGDYEQYFGPGTRLTVT.